This TCR beta chain was found in a study of CD8+CD57+ T cells in acquired aplastic anemia. The template used for profiling TCR beta VDJ and CDR3 was genomic DNA. TCRdb reanalysed the reads using MiXCR and keeps one entry per CDR3 protein. The top ten clones hold roughly 1.3% of a sample with a few hundred thousand distinct CDR3 sequences, approximately 57% of them seen once. The authors sequenced patients whose flow cytometry had shown CD8+CD57+ cell expansion. Germline V lookup: CDR1 ENHRY, CDR2 SYGVKD. This CDR3 has 13 amino acids. V dropped 3 bases and J dropped 4 bases, with 9 bases sitting between them.

This receptor was identified in a human donor with aplastic anemia. Sequencing was performed on sorted CD4+, CD8+, or CD8+CD57+ T cells (not recorded which) from PBMCs. The chain joins TRBV10-3 to TRBJ2-5, with a tentative D call TRBD2 (6 bases). The CDR3 here is CAISDGGGETQYF. DNA of the CDR3: TGTGCCATCAGTGATGGGGGAGGAGAGACCCAGTACTTC.